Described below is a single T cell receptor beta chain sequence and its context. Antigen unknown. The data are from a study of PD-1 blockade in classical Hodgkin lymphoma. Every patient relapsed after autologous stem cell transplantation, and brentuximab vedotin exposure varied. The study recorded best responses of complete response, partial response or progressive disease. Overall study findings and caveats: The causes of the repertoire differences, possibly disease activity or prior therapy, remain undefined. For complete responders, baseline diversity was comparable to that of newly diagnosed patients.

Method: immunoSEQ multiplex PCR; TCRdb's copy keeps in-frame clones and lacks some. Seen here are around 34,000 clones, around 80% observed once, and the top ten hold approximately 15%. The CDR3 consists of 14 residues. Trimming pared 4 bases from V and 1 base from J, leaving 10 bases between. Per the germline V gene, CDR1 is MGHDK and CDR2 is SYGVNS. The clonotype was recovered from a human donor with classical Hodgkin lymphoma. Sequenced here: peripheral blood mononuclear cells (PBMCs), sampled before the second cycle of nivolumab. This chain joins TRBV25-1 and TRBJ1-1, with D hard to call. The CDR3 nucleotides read TGTGCCAGCAGTGCCTGGCGGGGGAACACTGAAGCTTTCTTT. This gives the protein CASSAWRGNTEAFF.